This T cell receptor (beta chain) was sequenced for a study of CD8 T cells in ankylosing spondylitis. This clonotype was counted ten times or more. Its antigen is not known. Findings of the study overall: Several highly homologous variants made up a TCR beta motif, and this motif appeared characteristic of ankylosing spondylitis blood.

Using its own MiXCR run on the 5' RACE reads, TCRdb lists one record per CDR3 protein. Of about 500,000 distinct CDR3 sequences listed, about 5.7% are singletons. Germline values: CDR1 MNHEY, CDR2 SMNVEV (reference sequence). J gave up 5 bases and V 1 base, and 10 bases lay outside the gene matches. The CDR3 length is 16 residues. The source material was blood, either unsorted or a sorted T cell fraction (not recorded which). The chain carries TRBV27 and TRBJ2-7; 8 bases are a match to TRBD2. The sequence was collected from a male donor with ankylosing spondylitis. The CDR3 sequence is CASSLLTSVLGHEQYF. The CDR3 nucleotides read TGTGCCAGCAGTTTATTGACTAGCGTATTAGGTCACGAGCAGTACTTC.